This TCR beta chain was recorded in a study of shared clonotypes between healthy human individuals. For the study at large: CD4 naive and memory got three plates each, CD8 naive two, CD8 memory one.

Concerning this clone itself: The target antigen is unknown.

The sorted-subset replicate PCRs were given around 200 ng DNA, which is tens of thousands of T cell genomes. The protocol was immunoSEQ multiplex PCR, while the TCRdb copy is restricted to in-frame clones and leaves out a portion. Of about 2.4 million clones listed, roughly 93% were seen once; the top ten hold approximately 0.37%. Study-level results: Generation probability values for non-shared clonotypes were lower than those for clonotypes shared by all four donors.

With 10 bases clipped from V and 1 base from J, the junction kept 3 bases outside the gene matches. CDR1 SNHLY and CDR2 FYNNEI come from the germline V gene. The CDR3 sequence is 13 residues long. In the CD4+ fraction, cells were divided into CD45RA+ naive and CD45RA-negative memory subsets. Material for sequencing was naive CD4+ T cells from PBMCs. Subset defined: CD45RA+ positively selected. The V call is TRBV2, the J call TRBJ1-1, with 10 bases lining up with TRBD1. This TCR was sampled from a man between 18 and 29 years old in good health. Some clones in this sample may be carry-over from other donors' samples. In DNA, the CDR3 is TGTGCCAACCGACAGGGGGCGAACACTGAAGCTTTCTTT. As protein: CANRQGANTEAFF.